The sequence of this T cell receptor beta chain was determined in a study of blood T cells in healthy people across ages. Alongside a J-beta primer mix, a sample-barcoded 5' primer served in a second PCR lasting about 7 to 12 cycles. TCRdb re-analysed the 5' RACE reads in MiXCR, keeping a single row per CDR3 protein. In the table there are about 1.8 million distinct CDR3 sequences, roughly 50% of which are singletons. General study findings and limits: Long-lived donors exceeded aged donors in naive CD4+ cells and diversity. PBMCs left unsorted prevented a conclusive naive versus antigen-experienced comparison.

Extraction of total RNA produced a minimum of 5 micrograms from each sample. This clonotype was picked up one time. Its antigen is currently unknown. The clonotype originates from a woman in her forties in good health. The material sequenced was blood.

The CDR3 sequence is CASSLMAAVGGSSYNEQFF. The CDR3 DNA follows: TGTGCCAGCAGCTTAATGGCCGCGGTGGGGGGCAGCTCCTACAATGAGCAGTTCTTC. The chain links TRBV7-2 to TRBJ2-1; either TRBD1 or TRBD2 may supply D (6 bases each). CDR3 length: 19 residues. Trimming removed 2 bases from V and 0 bases from J, with 20 bases in between. Germline V gene sequence: CDR1 SGHTA, CDR2 FQGNSA.